This T cell receptor beta chain was recorded in a study of blood T cell repertoires in COVID-19. Study-level background: The United States, Italy and Spain supplied acute and convalescent COVID-19 samples. T cells, B-cell-depleted T cells, or PBMCs provided the cDNA or gDNA that served as material.

The authors' processing: It was from reference gene primer amplification that nucleated cell counts were estimated. Sequencing used immunoSEQ multiplex PCR; TCRdb keeps in-frame clones, though not all of them. Clone size and the V and J calls come from that table; the DNA yielded D and trimming. The sample records approximately 38,000 clones, around 90% being singletons. Followed longitudinally, the Seattle patients had been enrolled during active infection. CDR3 length equals 15 residues. Germline assignment: CDR1 SGHVS and CDR2 FQNEAQ. V lost 3 bases and J 1 base, leaving 12 bases between the germline ends.

The gene calls are TRBV7-8 and TRBJ1-1, with D maybe TRBD1 (6 bases). The source of this sequence is a man in his 60s with COVID-19, enrolled during active disease. Sequencing used peripheral blood. CDR3 region: CASSLDLTGNTEAFF. The CDR3 bases are TGTGCCAGCAGCTTGGACCTGACAGGGAACACTGAAGCTTTCTTT.